Sequencing of this TCR beta chain was carried out in a study of T cells in Graves' hyperthyroidism and ophthalmopathy. Patients aged 18 to 65 had newly diagnosed hyperthyroidism of under 2 months' duration. Around 9.9 ml of fresh peripheral blood supplied the PBMCs. The investigators amplified TCR beta CDR3 regions from RNA transcripts. The HTBI set primed first-round TCR CDR3 RT-PCR. One entry per CDR3 protein, called by TCRdb with MiXCR from the multiplex PCR reads. Of about 260,000 distinct CDR3 sequences listed, 25% to 30% were seen once; the top ten hold about 30%. The sequence derives from a man aged 35 to 55 with Graves' hyperthyroidism that later progressed to Graves' ophthalmopathy. The sample consisted of blood.

CDR3 in DNA: TGTGCCAGCAGTTTAGAGGGACTAGCGGGAATCAACGAGCAGTACTTC. Translated: CASSLEGLAGINEQYF. The rearrangement uses TRBV12-3 or TRBV12-4 and TRBJ2-7; 13 positions agree with TRBD2. V lost 1 base to trimming and J lost 5 bases; unmatched junction nucleotides: 5. The CDR3 extends over 16 amino acids.